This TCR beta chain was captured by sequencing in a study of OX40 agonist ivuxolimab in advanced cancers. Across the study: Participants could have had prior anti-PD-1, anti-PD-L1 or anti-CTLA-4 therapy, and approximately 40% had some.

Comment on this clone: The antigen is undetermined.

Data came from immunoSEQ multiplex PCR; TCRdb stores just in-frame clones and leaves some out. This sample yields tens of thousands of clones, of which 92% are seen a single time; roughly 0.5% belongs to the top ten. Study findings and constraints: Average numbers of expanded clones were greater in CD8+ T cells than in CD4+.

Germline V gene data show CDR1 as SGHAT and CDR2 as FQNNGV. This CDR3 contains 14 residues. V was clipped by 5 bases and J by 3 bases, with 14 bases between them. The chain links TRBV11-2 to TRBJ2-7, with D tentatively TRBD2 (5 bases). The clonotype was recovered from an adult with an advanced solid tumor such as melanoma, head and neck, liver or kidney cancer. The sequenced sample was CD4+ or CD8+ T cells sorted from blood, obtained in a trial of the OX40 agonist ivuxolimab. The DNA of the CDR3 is TGTGCCAGCAGCATAACCGGGATTAACTACGAGCAGTACTTC. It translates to CASSITGINYEQYF.